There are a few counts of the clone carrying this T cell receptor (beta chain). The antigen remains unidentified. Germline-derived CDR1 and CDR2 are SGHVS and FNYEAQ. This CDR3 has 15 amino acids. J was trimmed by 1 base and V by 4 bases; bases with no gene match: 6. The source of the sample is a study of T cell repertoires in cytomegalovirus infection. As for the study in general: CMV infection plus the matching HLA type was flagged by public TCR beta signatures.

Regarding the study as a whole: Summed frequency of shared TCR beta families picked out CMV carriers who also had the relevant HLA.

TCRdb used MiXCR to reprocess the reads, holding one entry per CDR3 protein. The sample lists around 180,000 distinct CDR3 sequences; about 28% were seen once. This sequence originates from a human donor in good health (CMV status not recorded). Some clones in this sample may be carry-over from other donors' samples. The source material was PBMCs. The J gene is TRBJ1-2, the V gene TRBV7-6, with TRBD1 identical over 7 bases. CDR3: CASSSYRGLNYGYTF. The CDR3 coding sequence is TGTGCCAGCAGCTCTTACAGGGGCCTTAACTATGGCTACACCTTC.